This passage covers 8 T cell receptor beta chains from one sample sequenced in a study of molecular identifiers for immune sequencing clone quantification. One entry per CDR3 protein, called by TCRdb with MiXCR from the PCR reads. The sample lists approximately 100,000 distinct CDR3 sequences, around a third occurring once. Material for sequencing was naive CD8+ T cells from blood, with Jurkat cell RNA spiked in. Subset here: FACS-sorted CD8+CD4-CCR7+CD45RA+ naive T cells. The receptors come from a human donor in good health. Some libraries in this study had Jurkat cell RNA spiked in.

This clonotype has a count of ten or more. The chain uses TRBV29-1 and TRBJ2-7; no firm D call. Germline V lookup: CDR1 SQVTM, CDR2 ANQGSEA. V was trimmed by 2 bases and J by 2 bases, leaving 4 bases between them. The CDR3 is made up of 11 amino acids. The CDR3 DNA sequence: TGCAGCGTTGAAAGCGCCTACGAGCAGTACTTC. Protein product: CSVESAYEQYF.

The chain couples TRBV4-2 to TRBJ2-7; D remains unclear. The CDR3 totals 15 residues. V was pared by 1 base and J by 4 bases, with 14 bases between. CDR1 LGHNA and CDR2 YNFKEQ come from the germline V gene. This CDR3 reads CASSQAGSSPYEQYF. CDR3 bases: TGTGCCAGCAGCCAAGCTGGCAGTTCCCCTTACGAGCAGTACTTC.

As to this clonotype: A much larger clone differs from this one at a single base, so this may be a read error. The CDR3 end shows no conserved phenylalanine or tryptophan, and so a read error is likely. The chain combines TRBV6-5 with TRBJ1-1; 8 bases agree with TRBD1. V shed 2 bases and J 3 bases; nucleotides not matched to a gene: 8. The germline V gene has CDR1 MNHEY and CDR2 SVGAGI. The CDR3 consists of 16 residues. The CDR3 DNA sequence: TGTGCCAGCAGTTACCAATCCGACAGGGGCTACACTGAAGCTTTCATT. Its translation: CASSYQSDRGYTEAFI.

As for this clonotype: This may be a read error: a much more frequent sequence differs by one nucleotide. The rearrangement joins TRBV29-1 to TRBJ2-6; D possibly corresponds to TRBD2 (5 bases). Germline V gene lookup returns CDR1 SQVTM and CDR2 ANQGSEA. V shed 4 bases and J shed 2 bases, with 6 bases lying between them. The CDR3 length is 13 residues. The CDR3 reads CSVVEAGANVLTF. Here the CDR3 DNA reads TGCAGCGTTGTGGAGGCTGGGGCCAACGTCCTGACTTTC.

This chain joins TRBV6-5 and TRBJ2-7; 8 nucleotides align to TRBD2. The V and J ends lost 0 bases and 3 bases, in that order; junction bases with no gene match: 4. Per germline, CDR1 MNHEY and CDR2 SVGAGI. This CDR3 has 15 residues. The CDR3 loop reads CASSYSSSGNYEQYF. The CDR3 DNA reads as TGTGCCAGCAGTTACTCGAGTAGCGGGAACTACGAGCAGTACTTC.

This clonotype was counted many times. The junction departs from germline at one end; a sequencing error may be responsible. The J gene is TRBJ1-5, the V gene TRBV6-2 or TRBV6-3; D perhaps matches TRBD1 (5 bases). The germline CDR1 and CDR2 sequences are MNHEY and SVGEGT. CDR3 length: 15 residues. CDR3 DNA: TGTGCCAGCCGTTACCGGACTGGGACCAATCAGCCCCAGCATTTT. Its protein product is CASRYRTGTNQPQHF.

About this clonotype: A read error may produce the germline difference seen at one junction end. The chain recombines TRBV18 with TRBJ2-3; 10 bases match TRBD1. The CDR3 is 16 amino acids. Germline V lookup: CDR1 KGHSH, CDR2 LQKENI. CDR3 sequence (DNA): TGTGCCGGCTCACCCGACAGGGGGCTGAGCACAGATACGCAGTATTTT. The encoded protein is CAGSPDRGLSTDTQYF.

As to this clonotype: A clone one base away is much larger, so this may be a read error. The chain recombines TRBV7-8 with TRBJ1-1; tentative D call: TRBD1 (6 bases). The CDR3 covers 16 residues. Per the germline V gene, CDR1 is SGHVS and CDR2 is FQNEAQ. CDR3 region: CANSLVSGVPYTEAFF. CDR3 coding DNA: TGTGCCAACAGCTTAGTCTCAGGGGTCCCCTACACTGAAGCTTTCTTT.